This T cell receptor beta chain was recovered during a study of pediatric ulcerative colitis. Sequenced by immunoSEQ multiplex PCR; TCRdb stores in-frame clones only, minus some. The table includes approximately 60,000 clones, about nine tenths detected once. The CDR3 covers 15 residues. Germline V CDR1 and CDR2: LGHNT, FRNRAP. Trimming removed 6 bases from V and 3 bases from J, with 15 bases in between. The receptor's source is a boy aged 5 to 17 with severe ulcerative colitis. The source material was blood. The V and J genes are TRBV12-5 and TRBJ2-1; no clear D. The CDR3 DNA reads as TGTGCTAGTGGCACCCCCGGGCCAGGCTACAATGAGCAGTTCTTC. It translates to CASGTPGPGYNEQFF.